Shown below are 28 T cell receptor beta chains from a single sample sequenced in a study of prognosis after radiotherapy for stage I lung cancer. The authors amplified TCR beta CDR3 from genomic DNA using two-round multiplex PCR. The first PCR round targeted every TRBV and TRBJ gene with specific primers. TCRdb passed the multiplex PCR reads through MiXCR, listing each CDR3 protein once. Among tens of thousands of distinct CDR3 sequences listed, about 41% were seen once. The sequences come from PBMCs, collected before or after stereotactic body radiation therapy (not recorded which). The receptors derive from a donor aged 50 or older with non-small cell lung cancer.

Sample share makes this clonotype medium-sized. This chain connects TRBV11-2 to TRBJ2-7; 8 positions agree with TRBD1. The ends lost 4 bases at V and 2 bases at J; junction bases unmatched: 7. Per germline, CDR1 SGHAT and CDR2 FQNNGV. This CDR3 is 15 amino acids long. The CDR3, as DNA: TGTGCCAGCAGCTATAACACAGGGGGGCCCTACGAGCAGTACTTC. This encodes CASSYNTGGPYEQYF.

A word on this clonotype: This likely stems from a read error, as it lies one base from a far larger clone. The CDR3 DNA follows: TGTGCCAGCAGCAAGAGCGGGACCCACAATGAGCAGTACTTC. Translating it yields CASSKSGTHNEQYF. V usage is TRBV11-2 and J usage is TRBJ2-7; 7 positions agree with TRBD2. The CDR3 runs 14 residues. CDR1 is SGHAT and CDR2 is FQNNGV in the germline V gene. The J segment lost 7 bases and the V segment lost 5 bases, leaving 11 bases of the junction unmatched.

The chain couples TRBV24-1 to TRBJ2-7, with 7 bases identical to TRBD1. CDR1 and CDR2 (germline): KGHDR, SFDVKD. The CDR3 runs 13 residues. Trimming took 3 bases from V and 4 from J; bases not matched to a gene: 2. CDR3 nucleotide sequence: TGTGCCACCAGTGATGAGGACAGGTACGAGCAGTACTTC. Its translation: CATSDEDRYEQYF.

This clonotype has a count of ten or more. The V gene is TRBV7-2, the J gene TRBJ2-7, with D maybe TRBD2 (6 bases). The ends were cut back, 3 bases at V and 6 bases at J, with 12 bases in the middle. Germline V CDR1 and CDR2: SGHTA, FQGNSA. The CDR3 is made up of 13 amino acids. CDR3 bases: TGTGCCAGCAGCTTCCTATCCGGGGGCGAGCAGTACTTC. Its translation: CASSFLSGGEQYF.

The J gene is TRBJ1-5, the V gene TRBV12-3 or TRBV12-4, with D possibly being TRBD1 (5 bases). The CDR3 totals 15 residues. Trimming cost V 5 bases and J 4 bases, with 15 bases left between them. The CDR3 bases are TGTGCCAGCAGTGCGCGCTTGACAGTGAATCAGCCCCAGCATTTT. Translation gives CASSARLTVNQPQHF.

Of note for this clonotype: One end of the junction is discordant with germline, which a read error may explain. The chain carries TRBV11-2 and TRBJ2-1, with D possibly TRBD1 on 5 matching bases. This CDR3 comprises 13 residues. Germline lookup yields CDR1 SGHAT and CDR2 FQNNGV. The chain's CDR3 is CAISLGVNNERFF. The DNA for the CDR3 is TGTGCCATCAGCTTAGGGGTTAACAATGAGCGGTTCTTC.

This clonotype was detected many times. This chain links TRBV30 with TRBJ2-3; 13 nucleotides match TRBD2. The CDR3 spans 13 residues. J was trimmed by 6 bases and V by 5 bases; bases with no gene match: 2. Germline V gives CDR1 GTSNPN, CDR2 SVGIG (reference sequence). The CDR3 loop reads CAWSTSGGDTQYF. CDR3 coding DNA: TGTGCCTGGTCGACTAGCGGGGGGGATACGCAGTATTTT.

The genes are TRBV28 and TRBJ2-7, with a weak D call TRBD2 (6 bases). The CDR3 extends over 14 amino acids. From germline, CDR1 is MDHEN and CDR2 SYDVKM. The V and J ends lost 4 bases and 1 base respectively, with 11 bases between them. This chain's CDR3 is CASSSPGSSYEQYF. The CDR3 DNA is TGTGCCAGCAGTTCGCCCGGGAGTTCCTACGAGCAGTACTTC.

In this sample, this clonotype turned up many times. This rearrangement joins TRBV5-8 to TRBJ2-7; TRBD1 agrees at 10 bases. The CDR3 sequence is 14 residues long. The junction had 5 bases not matched to a gene; V was cut back by 6 bases and J by 2 bases. Per the germline V gene, CDR1 is SGHTS and CDR2 is YDEGEE. The CDR3 loop is CASNVDRGTYEQYF. The CDR3, as DNA: TGTGCCAGCAACGTGGACAGGGGGACCTACGAGCAGTACTTC.

This chain uses TRBV2 with TRBJ1-3; D not certain. V was cut by 8 bases and J by 6 bases, with 14 bases left in between. In germline, CDR1 is SNHLY, CDR2 FYNNEI. The CDR3 runs to 13 residues. As DNA, the CDR3 is TGTGCCAGCTACCGGGGTTACGAAAACACCATATATTTT. Translation: CASYRGYENTIYF. The complete variable domain, with remaining parts taken from reference TRBV2 and TRBJ1-3, reads EPEVTQTPSHQVTQMGQEVILRCVPISNHLYFYWYRQILGQKVEFLVSFYNNEISEKSEIFDDQFSVERPDGSNFTLKIRSTKLEDSAMYFCASYRGYENTIYFGEGSWLTVV.

This clonotype was found many times. The chain combines TRBV4-1 with TRBJ2-7; D uncertain. CDR3 size: 17 residues. The V gene's germline CDR1 is MGHRA and CDR2 YSYEKL. Trimming pared 1 base from V and 0 bases from J, leaving 16 bases between. The CDR3 nucleotides are TGCGCCAGCAGCCAAGTCCCCCAAGAGCCCAGCTCCTACGAGCAGTACTTC. Translating it yields CASSQVPQEPSSYEQYF.

This clonotype has a count of ten or more. The chain combines TRBV20-1 with TRBJ2-4; 13 bases are a match to TRBD2. This CDR3 has 16 amino acids. Germline CDR1 is DFQATT and CDR2 is SNEGSKA (reference sequence). With V trimmed by 6 bases and J by 5 bases, 10 bases remained unmatched. CDR3 sequence: CSADSGLAGSENIQYF. CDR3 sequence (DNA): TGCAGTGCGGATTCGGGACTAGCGGGGTCGGAAAACATTCAGTACTTC.

By share, this clonotype ranks as medium-sized. This chain links TRBV2 with TRBJ2-2, with TRBD2 matching over 8 bases. In germline, CDR1 is SNHLY, CDR2 FYNNEI. Trimming took 6 bases from V and 6 from J; bases not matched to a gene: 12. This CDR3 is 16 amino acids long. The CDR3 DNA reads as TGTGCCAGCAGAACGGGGGGGCCCCTCACACCCGGGGAGCTGTTTTTT. It yields the protein CASRTGGPLTPGELFF.

This clonotype occurred many times. The CDR3 reads CAWSPQEGNEQFF. CDR3 nucleotides: TGTGCCTGGAGTCCCCAGGAGGGAAATGAGCAGTTCTTC. The V call is TRBV30, the J call TRBJ2-1, with a weak D call TRBD2 (6 bases). CDR3 length: 13 residues. Germline assignment: CDR1 GTSNPN and CDR2 SVGIG (reference sequence). Trimming removed 2 bases at V and 7 bases at J, with 12 bases between.

The table lists this clonotype with many counts. Possible read error: a much larger clone is one base away. The chain links TRBV25-1 to TRBJ2-2, with TRBD1 as a possible D gene (6 bases). This CDR3 spans 13 amino acids. Germline V gene sequence: CDR1 MGHDK, CDR2 SYGVNS. Trimming cost V 10 bases and J 5 bases, with 14 bases left between them. The CDR3 reads CAIRGEGTGELFF. CDR3 nucleotide sequence: TGTGCCATCAGGGGAGAGGGAACCGGGGAGCTGTTTTTT.

V gene TRBV20-1 combines with J gene TRBJ2-3; D might be TRBD2 (5 bases). The CDR3 has 15 residues. Germline V gene sequence: CDR1 DFQATT, CDR2 SNEGSKA (reference sequence). The chain's CDR3 is CRARTGFSDTDTQYF. The CDR3, as DNA: TGCAGGGCAAGAACGGGGTTCTCCGACACAGATACGCAGTATTTT.

The rearrangement links TRBV19 to TRBJ1-6, with unresolved D. The CDR3 runs 12 residues. The germline gives CDR1 LNHDA, CDR2 SQIVND (reference sequence). Between the trimmed V and J ends, which lost 1 base and 9 bases, there was a span of 4 bases. The CDR3 loop reads CASSIGSSPLHF. The CDR3 bases are TGTGCCAGTAGTATAGGTTCTTCACCCCTCCACTTT.

This clonotype was seen ten or more times. The chain has TRBV15 and TRBJ2-3; D is undetermined. The CDR3 contains 18 residues. Germline CDR1 reads LNHNV; CDR2 reads YYDKDF (reference sequence). Trimming shortened V by 0 bases and J by 2 bases, and 18 bases separated the two germline ends. The DNA of the CDR3 is TGTGCCACCAGCAGAGATTGGTTGGGATTGGATTACACAGATACGCAGTATTTT. Its protein is CATSRDWLGLDYTDTQYF. Filled out from reference TRBV15 and TRBJ2-3, the complete variable domain reads DAMVIQNPRYQVTQFGKPVTLSCSQTLNHNVMYWYQQKSSQAPKLLFHYYDKDFNNEADTPDNFQSRRPNTSFCFLDIRSPGLGDTAMYLCATSRDWLGLDYTDTQYFGPGTRLTVL.

The V gene is TRBV4-1, the J gene TRBJ1-3; D not certain. This CDR3 has 13 residues. CDR1 MGHRA and CDR2 YSYEKL come from the germline V gene. The V and J ends lost 2 bases and 4 bases respectively, with 6 bases between them. CDR3 sequence reads: CASSQTRGNTIYF. The CDR3 DNA follows: TGCGCCAGCAGCCAAACGCGGGGAAACACCATATATTTT.

In its sample, this clonotype was seen many times. The chain couples TRBV11-1 to TRBJ2-3; 11 nucleotides line up with TRBD2. Per the germline V gene, CDR1 is SGHAT and CDR2 is FQDESV (reference sequence). This CDR3 has 16 amino acids. V lost 5 bases and J lost 3; bases outside the gene matches: 7. The CDR3, as DNA: TGTGCCAGCAGCCCTCGACTAGCGGGGATGACAGATACGCAGTATTTT. Amino acids: CASSPRLAGMTDTQYF.

This clonotype showed up many times. The genes are TRBV18 and TRBJ1-4; possibly TRBD1 for D (5 bases). With 2 bases removed from V and 0 bases from J, the gap between germline ends came to 10 bases. The CDR3 contains 16 residues. The germline gives CDR1 KGHSH, CDR2 LQKENI. This CDR3 is CASSPSRAATNEKLFF. Written as DNA, the CDR3 is TGTGCCAGCTCACCAAGCAGGGCCGCAACTAATGAAAAACTGTTTTTT.

Only a few counts were recorded for this clonotype. This rearrangement joins TRBV5-7 to TRBJ2-5; D remains unclear. TRBV5-7 is annotated as an ORF whose role is uncertain. V lost 1 base and J lost 5, with 9 bases in between. The CDR3 extends over 13 amino acids. The CDR3 nucleotides are TGTGCCAGCAGCTTGCCACAGAAGGAGACCCAGTACTTC. As protein: CASSLPQKETQYF.

The chain recombines TRBV28 with TRBJ2-7; 7 bases fit TRBD1. CDR1 is MDHEN and CDR2 is SYDVKM in the germline V gene. CDR3 size: 15 residues. The J segment lost 5 bases and the V segment lost 6 bases, leaving 13 bases of the junction unmatched. The CDR3 nucleotides are TGTGCCAGCAGGAAAACGACAGGGTTAAACAACGAGCAGTACTTC. This codes for CASRKTTGLNNEQYF. Variable domain in full (rest from reference TRBV28 and TRBJ2-7): DVKVTQSSRYLVKRTGEKVFLECVQDMDHENMFWYRQDPGLGLRLIYFSYDVKMKEKGDIPEGYSVSREKKERFSLILESASTNQTSMYLCASRKTTGLNNEQYFGPGTRLTVT.

Ten or more counts support this clonotype. The chain joins TRBV6-1 to TRBJ2-2, with D perhaps matching TRBD2 (5 bases). This CDR3 has 15 residues. Germline V gives CDR1 MNHNS, CDR2 SASEGT. V was shortened by 6 bases and J by 5 bases, with 16 bases between the two germline ends. CDR3 in amino acids: CASSGGEFLTGELFF. In DNA form, the CDR3 reads TGTGCCAGCAGCGGTGGGGAGTTCCTTACCGGGGAGCTGTTTTTT.

At least ten counts were recorded for this clonotype. V usage is TRBV28 and J usage is TRBJ1-4; D is unresolved. V lost 5 bases and J lost 4, with 2 bases in between. CDR3 size: 11 residues. The germline gives CDR1 MDHEN, CDR2 SYDVKM. The CDR3 reads CASSINEKLFF. DNA for the CDR3: TGTGCCAGCAGTATTAATGAAAAACTGTTTTTT.

The chain has TRBV5-1 and TRBJ2-1; 7 bases map to TRBD2. V trimming: 2 bases; J trimming: 4 bases; junction bases outside the gene matches: 6. The germline gives CDR1 SGHRS, CDR2 YFSETQ. This CDR3 is 15 amino acids long. The CDR3: CASSLGSGIYNEQFF. In nucleotides, the CDR3 is TGCGCCAGCAGCTTAGGGAGCGGGATATACAATGAGCAGTTCTTC.

Comment on this clonotype: This may arise from a read error, as a much more abundant clone is one base away. The chain joins TRBV6-9 to TRBJ1-4; D is unresolved. CDR3 length: 18 amino acids. Germline-derived CDR1 and CDR2 are MNHGY and SVAAGI. Trimming removed 4 bases from V and 0 bases from J, with 18 bases in between. CDR3 in amino acids: CASSFAATKLSTNEKLFF. The CDR3 DNA follows: TGTGCCAGCAGTTTTGCAGCCACTAAGTTATCAACTAATGAAAAACTGTTTTTT.

About this clonotype: Its ends do not fully match the called genes, so a read error is possible. V is TRBV28 and J is TRBJ1-4; 11 nucleotides align to TRBD1. The CDR3 totals 17 residues. From germline, CDR1 is MDHEN and CDR2 SYDVKM. CDR3 nucleotide sequence: TGTGCCATCAGTTTACAGGACAGGGGGCCGACTAATGAAAAACTGTTTTTT. Residues: CAISLQDRGPTNEKLFF.